The 3 T cell receptor delta chains below were found in one sample sequenced in a study of gamma-delta T cells after stem cell transplantation. TCRdb re-called clones from the RT-PCR reads using CATT. The repertoire holds around 16,000 delta-chain clones, with about 8.6% as singletons. Sequenced input: gamma-delta T cells. Receptor source: a human donor. It is not recorded whose cells these are; they may come from a transplant donor.

Comments on this clone: This probably arose from a read error, given a far larger clone one base away. Other DNA sequences from this sample encode an identical CDR3 as well. The chain employs TRDV2 and TRDJ3, with D tentatively TRDD3 (7 bases). The CDR3 length is 19 residues. The germline V gene encodes CDR1 GEAIGNYY and CDR2 EKD. The V end lost 0 bases, the J end lost 3 bases, and 17 bases lay between the germline ends. CDR3 sequence (DNA): TGTGCCTGTGACACCGTAGGGGATAGAAATAACTGGGACACCCGACAGATGTTTTTC. Translating gives CACDTVGDRNNWDTRQMFF.

In regard to this clone: At one end the junction does not follow the germline gene, possibly because of a read error. The chain carries TRDV3 and TRDJ1, with TRDD3 as a possible D gene (5 bases). From germline, CDR1 is TVYSNPD and CDR2 GDNSRS (reference sequence). This CDR3 spans 14 amino acids. Here the CDR3 reads CAFYTLVDTGKLIF. The DNA of the CDR3 is TGTGCCTTTTACACTCTTGTTGATACCGGTAAACTCATCTTT.

In the case of this clone: The TCRdb protein comes from a much larger clone and disagrees with this DNA's translation at residue 3, likely due to a read error; the protein given here is derived from the DNA. DNA for the CDR3: TGTGCCCGTGACACCCTGGGGGATACGCATCTAAGACCCCTGATCTTT. It yields the protein CARDTLGDTHLRPLIF. The chain recombines TRDV2 with TRDJ4; 12 bases fit TRDD3. The germline gives CDR1 GEAIGNYY, CDR2 EKD. This CDR3 is 16 amino acids long.